This entry lists 27 T cell receptor beta chains sequenced from one sample in a study of OX40 agonist ivuxolimab in advanced cancers. Profiled with immunoSEQ multiplex PCR; TCRdb holds only in-frame clones, not every one. The sample lists 80,000 to 95,000 clones; roughly 87% were seen once. The source was CD4+ or CD8+ T cells sorted from blood, collected in a trial of the OX40 agonist ivuxolimab. The source is an adult with an advanced solid tumor such as melanoma, head and neck, liver or kidney cancer.

V gene TRBV6-1 combines with J gene TRBJ2-6; TRBD2 might be the D (5 bases). The CDR3 runs 17 residues. V lost 2 bases, J lost 0 bases, and 11 bases lay in between. Per the germline V gene, CDR1 is MNHNS and CDR2 is SASEGT. In nucleotides, the CDR3 is TGTGCCAGCAGTGAATACGGGGAACTCTCTGGGGCCAACGTCCTGACTTTC. Its translation is CASSEYGELSGANVLTF.

The CDR3 DNA sequence: TGTGCCAGCAGCGCGGGGGGGCAGCCCGGACTCTCCTACAATGAGCAGTTCTTC. Encoded protein: CASSAGGQPGLSYNEQFF. V and J are TRBV5-5 and TRBJ2-1; 9 nucleotides align to TRBD2. V gave up 4 bases and J gave up 0 bases; unmatched junction bases: 11. This CDR3 spans 18 amino acids. Per the germline V gene, CDR1 is SGHKS and CDR2 is YYEKEE (reference sequence).

The chain has TRBV19 and TRBJ1-2; no firm D call. Trimming cost V 5 bases and J 8 bases, with 15 bases left between them. This CDR3 is 13 amino acids long. Germline CDR1 is LNHDA and CDR2 is SQIVND (reference sequence). CDR3 amino acids: CASSLEGAGGYTF. CDR3 nucleotides: TGTGCCAGTAGTCTGGAGGGAGCGGGGGGCTACACCTTC.

The rearrangement uses TRBV7-6 and TRBJ2-2, with D unclear. The CDR3 contains 12 residues. The germline V gene has CDR1 SGHVS and CDR2 FNYEAQ. V was clipped by 4 bases and J by 7 bases, with 7 bases between them. The CDR3 nucleotides read TGTGCCAGCAGCTCCGCTAGCGGGGAGCTGTTTTTT. Translation gives CASSSASGELFF.

The chain uses TRBV5-5 and TRBJ2-5; 13 bases map to TRBD2. From germline, CDR1 is SGHKS and CDR2 YYEKEE (reference sequence). Trimming removed 4 bases from V and 5 bases from J; junction bases left unmatched: 2. This CDR3 region has 14 residues. For the CDR3, the DNA is TGTGCCAGCAGCCAACTAGCGGGGGGGGAGACCCAGTACTTC. Protein product: CASSQLAGGETQYF.

This clone was detected only a few times. V and J are TRBV5-1 and TRBJ2-5, with 9 nucleotides matching TRBD2. V lost 6 bases and J lost 3; bases outside the gene matches: 6. The CDR3 consists of 14 residues. Per germline, CDR1 SGHRS and CDR2 YFSETQ. The DNA for the CDR3 is TGCGCCAGCACTCCGTTAGCGGGAGAAGAGACCCAGTACTTC. Encoded protein: CASTPLAGEETQYF.

The CDR3 spells CASSLPLGTSPSRGYTF. The CDR3 nucleotides are TGTGCCAGCAGCTTACCCCTGGGGACTTCTCCTTCACGGGGCTACACCTTC. The gene calls are TRBV5-6 and TRBJ1-2; D might be TRBD1 (5 bases). The CDR3 is 17 residues long. From germline, CDR1 is SGHDT and CDR2 YYEEEE. With 2 bases removed from V and 8 bases from J, the gap between germline ends came to 25 bases.

The rearrangement joins TRBV30 to TRBJ1-3; D ambiguous. The CDR3 loop spans 11 amino acids. Germline values: CDR1 GTSNPN, CDR2 SVGIG (reference sequence). V was pared by 2 bases and J by 2 bases, with 1 base between. In DNA form, the CDR3 reads TGTGCCTGGAGTACTGGAAACACCATATATTTT. It codes for CAWSTGNTIYF.

The J gene is TRBJ1-1, the V gene TRBV5-1; D remains ambiguous. The CDR3 covers 16 residues. CDR1 is SGHRS, CDR2 YFSETQ, per germline. V lost 1 base to trimming and J lost 1 base, with 14 bases between them. Here the CDR3 reads CASSLNGDIGNTEAFF. In nucleotides, the CDR3 is TGCGCCAGCAGCTTGAACGGGGATATAGGGAACACTGAAGCTTTCTTT. The full variable domain, in which reference TRBV5-1 and TRBJ1-1 provide the parts outside the CDR3, is KAGVTQTPRYLIKTRGQQVTLSCSPISGHRSVSWYQQTPGQGLQFLFEYFSETQRNKGNFPGRFSGRQFSNSRSEMNVSTLELGDSALYLCASSLNGDIGNTEAFFGQGTRLTVV.

V usage is TRBV11-3 and J usage is TRBJ2-3, with D uncertain. The CDR3 covers 13 residues. Germline V gene data show CDR1 as SGHNT and CDR2 as YENEEA. V was cut by 2 bases and J by 6 bases, with 9 bases left in between. The CDR3 bases are TGTGCCAGCAGCTTAATGGCAGTCGATACGCAGTATTTT. This translates into CASSLMAVDTQYF. The entire variable domain, with the rest obtained from reference TRBV11-3 and TRBJ2-3, is as follows: EAGVVQSPRYKIIEKKQPVAFWCNPISGHNTLYWYLQNLGQGPELLIRYENEEAVDDSQLPKDRFSAERLKGVDSTLKIQPAELGDSAVYLCASSLMAVDTQYFGPGTRLTVL.

The chain joins TRBV7-9 to TRBJ1-3; possibly TRBD1 for D (6 bases). CDR1 and CDR2 (germline): SEHNR, FQNEAQ (reference sequence). The CDR3 runs 15 residues. The germline V and J ends were trimmed by 4 bases and 4 bases, with 14 bases remaining between them. In nucleotides, the CDR3 is TGTGCCAGCAGCTCGGCCGGGACACGCGGAAACACCATATATTTT. Amino acids: CASSSAGTRGNTIYF.

The gene calls are TRBV5-1 and TRBJ1-2; 9 bases agree with TRBD1. CDR3 length equals 16 residues. V shed 4 bases, J shed 4 bases, and the junction held 11 bases outside the gene matches. Germline lookup yields CDR1 SGHRS and CDR2 YFSETQ. The CDR3 DNA sequence: TGCGCCAGCAGCATAATGACCGGGACAGGGTTCTATGGCTACACCTTC. Translating it yields CASSIMTGTGFYGYTF.

The J gene is TRBJ1-2, the V gene TRBV29-1, with D possibly TRBD1 on 5 matching bases. The V end was cut by 7 bases, the J end by 6 bases, with 12 bases between. The CDR3 covers 11 residues. Looked up from germline, CDR1 is SQVTM and CDR2 is ANQGSEA. DNA for the CDR3: TGCAGCGGAGGGGCGTTGCATGGCTACACCTTC. This gives the protein CSGGALHGYTF.

In this sample, this clone turned up a few times. The chain combines TRBV4-2 with TRBJ1-2; the D gene is possibly TRBD1 (5 bases). The CDR3 length is 16 residues. The germline CDR1 and CDR2 sequences are LGHNA and YNFKEQ. V was shortened by 2 bases and J by 6 bases, with 19 bases between the two germline ends. CDR3 sequence reads: CASSQLGHESPNGYTF. The CDR3 coding sequence is TGTGCCAGCAGCCAACTAGGACATGAATCGCCGAATGGCTACACCTTC.

V usage is TRBV7-8 and J usage is TRBJ1-5; 10 nucleotides line up with TRBD1. Germline V gives CDR1 SGHVS, CDR2 FQNEAQ. V trimming: 6 bases; J trimming: 6 bases; junction bases outside the gene matches: 8. This CDR3 is built from 15 residues. CDR3 coding DNA: TGTGCCAGCAGACAAAATGGACAGGGGGTTCAGCCCCAGCATTTT. Its translation: CASRQNGQGVQPQHF.

The chain has TRBV6-1 and TRBJ2-5, with unresolved D. The CDR3 length is 14 residues. CDR1 and CDR2 from the germline V gene are MNHNS and SASEGT. V lost 1 base and J lost 2, with 8 bases in between. In nucleotides, the CDR3 is TGTGCCAGCAGTGAAGGTGGCCAGCAAGAGACCCAGTACTTC. Encoded protein: CASSEGGQQETQYF.

This chain connects TRBV28 to TRBJ2-5; D unresolved. V gave up 3 bases and J gave up 0 bases, with 5 bases separating them. The CDR3 contains 13 residues. Germline V gene data show CDR1 as MDHEN and CDR2 as SYDVKM. DNA for the CDR3: TGTGCCAGCAGTTTTGGGGACCAAGAGACCCAGTACTTC. Its protein is CASSFGDQETQYF.

The rearrangement uses TRBV4-1 and TRBJ2-1; 12 nucleotides align to TRBD2. This CDR3 is 16 amino acids long. V was clipped by 0 bases and J by 10 bases; unmatched bases: 7. Germline CDR1 reads MGHRA; CDR2 reads YSYEKL. CDR3 loop: CASSQEFGLAGREQFF. The CDR3 coding sequence is TGCGCCAGCAGCCAAGAGTTTGGACTAGCGGGAAGGGAGCAGTTCTTC.

This clone has just one count. This chain connects TRBV28 to TRBJ1-2; D remains unclear. V lost 2 bases and J lost 4, with 8 bases in between. CDR1 is MDHEN, CDR2 SYDVKM, per germline. The CDR3 contains 13 residues. The CDR3 bases are TGTGCCAGCAGTTTAGGGCAGACCTATGGCTACACCTTC. Its translation: CASSLGQTYGYTF.

This clone appeared a few times. The chain combines TRBV4-3 with TRBJ1-2; unclear D gene. The germline CDR1 and CDR2 sequences are LGHNA and YSLEER. Trimming removed 4 bases from V and 2 bases from J, with 17 bases in between. The CDR3 loop spans 16 amino acids. The CDR3 nucleotides read TGCGCCAGCAGCCCTTCACGACTGAAGACCAACTATGGCTACACCTTC. Amino acid sequence: CASSPSRLKTNYGYTF.

The chain has TRBV19 and TRBJ1-1; D remains unclear. Trimming removed 0 bases from V and 4 bases from J, with 6 bases in between. The V gene's germline CDR1 is LNHDA and CDR2 SQIVND (reference sequence). This CDR3 is 13 amino acids long. The CDR3 sequence is CASSIDPATEAFF. The CDR3 region has the DNA TGTGCCAGTAGTATAGATCCGGCCACTGAAGCTTTCTTT. The full variable domain, with the rest looked up from reference TRBV19 and TRBJ1-1, is DGGITQSPKYLFRKEGQNVTLSCEQNLNHDAMYWYRQDPGQGLRLIYYSQIVNDFQKGDIAEGYSVSREKKESFPLTVTSAQKNPTAFYLCASSIDPATEAFFGQGTRLTVV.

V is TRBV7-2 and J is TRBJ2-1, with TRBD2 matching over 8 bases. V lost 5 bases to trimming and J lost 10 bases; unmatched junction nucleotides: 7. The CDR3 consists of 13 residues. CDR1 and CDR2 (germline): SGHTA, FQGNSA. The CDR3 nucleotides are TGTGCCAGCAGCCTAGGACTAGCCCGAGAGCAGTTCTTC. This encodes CASSLGLAREQFF.

This clone was counted between two and nine times. The chain recombines TRBV18 with TRBJ1-5; D not resolved. CDR1 is KGHSH and CDR2 is LQKENI in the germline V gene. V lost 2 bases and J 3 bases, leaving 11 bases between the germline ends. The CDR3 is 15 amino acids. CDR3 sequence (DNA): TGTGCCAGCTCACCATACGTAAATAACAATCAGCCCCAGCATTTT. Translating gives CASSPYVNNNQPQHF.

The chain employs TRBV6-6 and TRBJ2-5; 9 positions match TRBD2. The junction had 15 bases not matched to a gene; V was cut back by 6 bases and J by 7 bases. Per the germline V gene, CDR1 is MNHNY and CDR2 is SVGAGI (reference sequence). The CDR3 extends over 16 amino acids. The CDR3 coding sequence is TGTGCCAGCAGCCGTGGGACTAGCAGACCAGAGGGGACCCAGTACTTC. It is translated as CASSRGTSRPEGTQYF.

CDR3 residues: CASSETGTDPDTQYF. CDR3 nucleotides: TGTGCCAGCAGTGAAACCGGGACTGACCCAGATACGCAGTATTTT. The genes are TRBV6-1 and TRBJ2-3; the D gene is possibly TRBD2 (6 bases). The CDR3 extends over 15 amino acids. In germline, CDR1 is MNHNS, CDR2 SASEGT. V lost 2 bases and J 4 bases, leaving 13 bases between the germline ends.

The chain couples TRBV5-6 to TRBJ1-5, with 9 nucleotides matching TRBD1. Per germline, CDR1 SGHDT and CDR2 YYEEEE. Trimming cost V 0 bases and J 7 bases; bases outside gene matches: 5. This CDR3 spans 15 amino acids. The CDR3 DNA is TGTGCCAGCAGCTTGGCTGGACAGGGGACGCAGCCCCAGCATTTT. Residues: CASSLAGQGTQPQHF.

This chain joins TRBV28 and TRBJ2-2; 13 bases fit TRBD2. The V and J ends lost 5 bases and 5 bases, in that order; junction bases with no gene match: 11. Germline CDR1 reads MDHEN; CDR2 reads SYDVKM. The CDR3 has 18 amino acids. CDR3: CASSKTVGLAGETGELFF. The CDR3, as DNA: TGTGCCAGCAGTAAAACCGTTGGACTAGCGGGGGAGACCGGGGAGCTGTTTTTT. The variable domain in full, completed from reference TRBV28 and TRBJ2-2, reads DVKVTQSSRYLVKRTGEKVFLECVQDMDHENMFWYRQDPGLGLRLIYFSYDVKMKEKGDIPEGYSVSREKKERFSLILESASTNQTSMYLCASSKTVGLAGETGELFFGEGSRLTVL.